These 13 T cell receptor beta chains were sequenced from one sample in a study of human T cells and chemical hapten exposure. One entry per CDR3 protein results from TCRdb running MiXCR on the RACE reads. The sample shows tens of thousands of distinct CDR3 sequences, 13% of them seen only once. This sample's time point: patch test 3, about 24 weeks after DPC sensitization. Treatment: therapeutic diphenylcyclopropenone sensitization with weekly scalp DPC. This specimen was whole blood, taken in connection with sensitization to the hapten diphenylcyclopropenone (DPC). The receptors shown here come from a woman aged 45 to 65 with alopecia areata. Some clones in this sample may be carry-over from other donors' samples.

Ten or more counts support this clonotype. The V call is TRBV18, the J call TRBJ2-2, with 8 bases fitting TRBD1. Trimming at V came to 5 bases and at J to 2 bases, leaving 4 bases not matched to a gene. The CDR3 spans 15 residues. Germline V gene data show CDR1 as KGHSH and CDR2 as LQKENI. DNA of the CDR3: TGTGCCAGCTCAACACAGGGGGTCAACACCGGGGAGCTGTTTTTT. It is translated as CASSTQGVNTGELFF.

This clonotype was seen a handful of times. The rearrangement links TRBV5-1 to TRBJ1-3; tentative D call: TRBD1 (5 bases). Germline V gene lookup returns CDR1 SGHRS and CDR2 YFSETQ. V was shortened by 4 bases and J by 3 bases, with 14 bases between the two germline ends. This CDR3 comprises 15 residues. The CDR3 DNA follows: TGCGCCAGCAGCGAACATGGGGCGCTTGGAAACACCATATATTTT. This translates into CASSEHGALGNTIYF.

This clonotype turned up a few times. The CDR3 DNA sequence: TGTGCCAGCAGCTTGCCCCCTTTTTCAGGGGGCGTTGCCAATGAGCAGTTCTTC. Its protein product is CASSLPPFSGGVANEQFF. The rearrangement joins TRBV5-4 to TRBJ2-1, with 8 bases lining up with TRBD1. V gave up 1 base and J gave up 6 bases; unmatched junction bases: 15. The CDR3 has 18 amino acids. Germline V gives CDR1 SGHNT, CDR2 YYREEE (reference sequence).

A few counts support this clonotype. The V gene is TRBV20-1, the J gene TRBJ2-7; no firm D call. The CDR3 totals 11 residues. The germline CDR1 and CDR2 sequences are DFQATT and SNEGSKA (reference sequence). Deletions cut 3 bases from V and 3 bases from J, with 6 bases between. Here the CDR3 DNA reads TGCAGTGCTAGGGGGTTCTACGAGCAGTACTTC. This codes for CSARGFYEQYF.

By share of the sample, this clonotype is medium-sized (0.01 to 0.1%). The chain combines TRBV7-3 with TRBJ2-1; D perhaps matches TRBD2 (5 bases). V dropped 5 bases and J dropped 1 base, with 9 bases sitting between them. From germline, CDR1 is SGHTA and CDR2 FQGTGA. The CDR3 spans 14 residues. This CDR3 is CASSPLASYNEQFF. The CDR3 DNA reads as TGTGCCAGCAGCCCCCTAGCTTCCTACAATGAGCAGTTCTTC. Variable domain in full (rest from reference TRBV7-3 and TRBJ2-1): GAGVSQTPSNKVTEKGKYVELRCDPISGHTALYWYRQSLGQGPEFLIYFQGTGAADDSGLPNDRFFAVRPEGSVSTLKIQRTERGDSAVYLCASSPLASYNEQFFGPGTRLTVL.

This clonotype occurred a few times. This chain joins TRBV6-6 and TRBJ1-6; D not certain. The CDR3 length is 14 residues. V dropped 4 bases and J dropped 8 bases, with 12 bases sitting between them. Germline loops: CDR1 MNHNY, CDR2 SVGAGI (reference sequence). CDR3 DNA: TGTGCCAGCAGTTGGGCTTTGGCGGATTCACCCCTCCACTTT. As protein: CASSWALADSPLHF.

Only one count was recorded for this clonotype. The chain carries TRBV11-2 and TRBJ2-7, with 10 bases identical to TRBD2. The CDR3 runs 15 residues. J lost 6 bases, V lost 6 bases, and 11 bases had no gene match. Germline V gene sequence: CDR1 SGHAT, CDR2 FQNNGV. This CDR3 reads CASRPTLAGVSEQYF. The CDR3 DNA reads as TGTGCCAGCAGACCGACCCTAGCGGGAGTATCCGAGCAGTACTTC.

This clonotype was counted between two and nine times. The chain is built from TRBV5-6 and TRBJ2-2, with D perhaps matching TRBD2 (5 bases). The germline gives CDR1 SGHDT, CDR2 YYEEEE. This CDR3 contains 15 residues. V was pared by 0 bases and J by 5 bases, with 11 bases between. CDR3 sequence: CASSLVAGSTGELFF. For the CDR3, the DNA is TGTGCCAGCAGCTTGGTTGCGGGTAGTACCGGGGAGCTGTTTTTT.

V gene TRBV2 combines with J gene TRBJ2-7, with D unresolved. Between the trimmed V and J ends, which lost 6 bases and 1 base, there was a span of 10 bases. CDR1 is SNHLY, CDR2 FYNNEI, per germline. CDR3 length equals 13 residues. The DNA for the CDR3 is TGTGCCAGCAGGACATTGGGTTCCTACGAGCAGTACTTC. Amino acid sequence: CASRTLGSYEQYF.

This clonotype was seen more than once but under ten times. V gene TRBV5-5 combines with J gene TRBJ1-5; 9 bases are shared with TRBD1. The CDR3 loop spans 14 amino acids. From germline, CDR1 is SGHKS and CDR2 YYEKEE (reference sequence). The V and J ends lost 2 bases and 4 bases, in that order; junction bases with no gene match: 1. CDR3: CASSFDRGNQPQHF. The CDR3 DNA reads TGTGCCAGCAGCTTCGACAGGGGGAATCAGCCCCAGCATTTT. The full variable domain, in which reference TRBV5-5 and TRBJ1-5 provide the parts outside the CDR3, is DAGVTQSPTHLIKTRGQQVTLRCSPISGHKSVSWYQQVLGQGPQFIFQYYEKEERGRGNFPDRFSARQFPNYSSELNVNALLLGDSALYLCASSFDRGNQPQHFGDGTRLSIL.

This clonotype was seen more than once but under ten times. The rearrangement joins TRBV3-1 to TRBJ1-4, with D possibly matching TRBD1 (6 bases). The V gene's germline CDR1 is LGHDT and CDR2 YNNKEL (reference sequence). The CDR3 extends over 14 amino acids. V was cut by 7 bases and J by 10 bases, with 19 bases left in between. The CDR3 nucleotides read TGTGCCAGCAAGGGGGGCTTTCGGCGTGGAAAACTGTTTTTT. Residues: CASKGGFRRGKLFF.

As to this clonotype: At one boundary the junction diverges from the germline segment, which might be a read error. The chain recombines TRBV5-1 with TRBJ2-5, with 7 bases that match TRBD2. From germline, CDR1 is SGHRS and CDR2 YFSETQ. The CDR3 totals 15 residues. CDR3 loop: CASSSGLVGQVTQYF. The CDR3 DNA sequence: TGCGCCAGCAGCTCCGGACTAGTTGGGCAAGTGACCCAGTACTTC.

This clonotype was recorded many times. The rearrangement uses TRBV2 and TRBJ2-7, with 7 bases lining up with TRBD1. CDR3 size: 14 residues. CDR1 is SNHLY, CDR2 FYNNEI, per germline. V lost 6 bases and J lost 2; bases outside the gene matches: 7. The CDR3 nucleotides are TGTGCCAGCAGGTATGACAGGGCGACCTACGAGCAGTACTTC. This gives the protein CASRYDRATYEQYF.